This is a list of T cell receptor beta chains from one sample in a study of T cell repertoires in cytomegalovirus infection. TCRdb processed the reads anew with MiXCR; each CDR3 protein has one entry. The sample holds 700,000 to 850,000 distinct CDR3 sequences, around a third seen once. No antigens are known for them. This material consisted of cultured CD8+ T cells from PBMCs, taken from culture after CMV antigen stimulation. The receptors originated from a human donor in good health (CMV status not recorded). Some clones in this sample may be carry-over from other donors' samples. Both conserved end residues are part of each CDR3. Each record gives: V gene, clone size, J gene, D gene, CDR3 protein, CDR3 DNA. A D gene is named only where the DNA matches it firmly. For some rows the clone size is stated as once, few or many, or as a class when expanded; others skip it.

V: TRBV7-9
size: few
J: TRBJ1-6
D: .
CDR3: CASSLKGLIYNSPLHF
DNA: TGTGCCAGCAGCTTAAAAGGACTCATTTATAATTCACCCCTCCACTTT

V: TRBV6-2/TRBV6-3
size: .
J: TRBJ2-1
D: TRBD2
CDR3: CASSWTSYLSYNEQFF
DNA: TGTGCCAGCAGCTGGACTAGCTATCTTTCCTACAATGAGCAGTTCTTC

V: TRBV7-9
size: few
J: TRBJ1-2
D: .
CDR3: CASSNYAVGSDYGYTF
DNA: TGTGCCAGCAGCAATTACGCGGTTGGGTCGGACTATGGCTACACCTTC

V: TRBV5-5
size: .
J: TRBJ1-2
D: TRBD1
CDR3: CASSSGTGANGYTF
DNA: TGTGCCAGCAGCTCCGGGACAGGGGCGAATGGCTACACCTTC

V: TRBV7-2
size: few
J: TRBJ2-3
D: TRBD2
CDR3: CASSLEPGLAGGRTDTQYF
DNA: TGTGCCAGCAGCTTAGAGCCAGGACTAGCGGGGGGGCGTACAGATACGCAGTATTTT

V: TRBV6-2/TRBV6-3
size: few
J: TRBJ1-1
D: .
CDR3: CASSYYGANTEAFF
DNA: TGTGCCAGCAGTTACTACGGGGCGAACACTGAAGCTTTCTTT

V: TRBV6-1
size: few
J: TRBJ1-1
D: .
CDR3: CASQTWREGTEAFF
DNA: TGTGCCAGCCAGACCTGGAGGGAGGGCACTGAAGCTTTCTTT

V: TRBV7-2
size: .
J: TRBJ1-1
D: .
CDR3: CASVYSLNTEAFF
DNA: TGTGCCAGCGTATACAGTCTGAACACTGAAGCTTTCTTT

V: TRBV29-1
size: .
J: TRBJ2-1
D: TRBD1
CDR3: CSDFTGDNEQFF
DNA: TGCAGCGACTTCACAGGGGACAATGAGCAGTTCTTC

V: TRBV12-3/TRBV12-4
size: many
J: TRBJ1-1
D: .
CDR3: CASSLQGTPTEAFF
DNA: TGTGCCAGCAGTTTGCAGGGGACCCCAACTGAAGCTTTCTTT

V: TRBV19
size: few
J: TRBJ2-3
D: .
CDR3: CASSMNLGTDTQYF
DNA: TGTGCCAGTAGTATGAATCTGGGCACAGATACGCAGTATTTT

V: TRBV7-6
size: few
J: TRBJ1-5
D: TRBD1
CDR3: CASSTNTGTGGQPQHF
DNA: TGTGCCAGCAGCACCAATACCGGGACAGGGGGCCAGCCCCAGCATTTT

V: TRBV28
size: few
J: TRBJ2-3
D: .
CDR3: CASSLDSGTDTQYF
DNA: TGTGCCAGCAGTTTAGATAGTGGCACAGATACGCAGTATTTT

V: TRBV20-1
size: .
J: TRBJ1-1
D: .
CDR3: CSLRDEAFF
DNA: TGCAGCCTTCGAGATGAAGCTTTCTTT

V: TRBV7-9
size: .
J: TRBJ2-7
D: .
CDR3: CASSLEFVGEQYF
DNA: TGTGCCAGCAGCTTAGAATTTGTGGGCGAGCAGTACTTC

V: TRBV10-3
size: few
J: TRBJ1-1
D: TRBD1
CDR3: CATRTGNTEAFF
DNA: TGTGCCACAAGGACAGGGAACACTGAAGCTTTCTTT

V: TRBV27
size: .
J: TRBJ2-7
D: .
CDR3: CASSLRAGTSYEQYF
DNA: TGTGCCAGCAGTTTACGAGCCGGGACCTCCTACGAGCAGTACTTC

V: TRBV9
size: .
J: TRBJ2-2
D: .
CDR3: CASSPRTGGDTGELFF
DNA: TGTGCCAGCAGCCCAAGGACTGGAGGCGACACCGGGGAGCTGTTTTTT

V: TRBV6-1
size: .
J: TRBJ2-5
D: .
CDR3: CASSYLRPTSGQETQYF
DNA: TGTGCCAGCAGTTACCTTAGGCCCACAAGCGGGCAAGAGACCCAGTACTTC

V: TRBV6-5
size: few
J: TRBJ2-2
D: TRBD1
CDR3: CASSLRGGFGELFF
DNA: TGTGCCAGCAGTTTGAGAGGGGGCTTCGGGGAGCTGTTTTTT

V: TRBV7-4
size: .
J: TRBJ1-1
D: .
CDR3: CASSPDGGPPAEAFF
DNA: TGTGCCAGCAGCCCGGACGGGGGGCCTCCGGCTGAAGCTTTCTTT

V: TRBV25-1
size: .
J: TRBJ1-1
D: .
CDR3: CASESLNGGTEAFF
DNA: TGTGCCAGCGAATCCCTGAACGGAGGCACTGAAGCTTTCTTT

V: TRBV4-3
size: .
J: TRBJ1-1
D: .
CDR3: CASSQDRDREAFF
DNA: TGCGCCAGCAGCCAAGACAGAGACAGAGAAGCTTTCTTT